The clone carrying this TCR beta chain was seen more than once but under ten times. Its antigen is not identified. These data come from a study of beta chain features in type 1 diabetes. The study, taken as a whole, reports: Still unanswered here is whether HLA type influences TCRB rearrangement. Over-representation of high TCR-expressing cells was a possible consequence of cDNA sequencing. Type 1 diabetes patients had TCRB CDR3s that were shorter (moderately but significantly so) in all four CD4+ subsets.

As every portion of the isolated RNA was reverse transcribed, the sequencing read expressed TCRB transcripts. Method: immunoSEQ multiplex PCR; TCRdb's copy keeps in-frame clones and lacks some. The sample carries roughly 150,000 clones, around 10% recorded once. V was trimmed by 1 base and J by 4 bases, leaving 3 bases between them. Per germline, CDR1 SGHTS and CDR2 YDEGEE. CDR3 size: 11 residues. Sorted CD4+ subsets: naive, central memory, regulatory, stem cell-like memory (CD45RO/CCR7/CD25/CD127/CD95/CD27 panel). V is TRBV5-8 and J is TRBJ2-7, with unresolved D. Sequenced sample: central memory CD4+ T cells from blood. The source is a man aged 25 to 40 with type 1 diabetes. CDR3 amino acids: CASSLTYEQYF. DNA for the CDR3: TGTGCCAGCAGCTTGACATACGAGCAGTACTTC.